This entry lists 20 T cell receptor beta chains sequenced from one sample in a study of blood T cell repertoires in COVID-19 (dated by TCRdb to 2020 to 2022). The method was the immunoSEQ multiplex PCR assay. This is the immuneACCESS table as TCRdb keeps it, with only in-frame sequences that have V and J called. A part of the clones is gone; compared with another copy, unresolved V genes explain less than half, and the rest is unexplained. Here the sample has about 65,000 clones; around 90% occur a single time. The ten top clones hold 1.3% of the sample. The sequencing input was peripheral blood. All receptors come from a man in his 60s with acute or convalescent COVID-19.

The chain carries TRBV11-3 and TRBJ2-3, with 15 positions matching TRBD2. The CDR3 is made up of 16 amino acids. Germline lookup yields CDR1 SGHNT and CDR2 YENEEA. J gave up 6 bases and V 5 bases, and 6 bases lay outside the gene matches. This CDR3 is CASSPGLAGGGDTQYF. CDR3 DNA sequence: TGTGCCAGCAGCCCGGGACTAGCGGGGGGCGGGGATACGCAGTATTTT.

The gene calls are TRBV5-1 and TRBJ1-5; tentative D call: TRBD1 (5 bases). The V gene's germline CDR1 is SGHRS and CDR2 YFSETQ. Between the trimmed V and J ends, which lost 0 bases and 6 bases, there was a span of 13 bases. This CDR3 spans 15 amino acids. CDR3 nucleotide sequence: TGCGCCAGCAGCTTGGGGACAACCGACGGTCAGCCCCAGCATTTT. As protein: CASSLGTTDGQPQHF.

V is TRBV11-2 and J is TRBJ2-7; tentatively, D is TRBD1 (5 bases). The CDR3 totals 15 residues. With 4 bases removed from V and 2 bases from J, the gap between germline ends came to 15 bases. Looked up from germline, CDR1 is SGHAT and CDR2 is FQNNGV. In DNA form, the CDR3 reads TGTGCCAGCAGCTATACGACAGACGTCGCCTACGAGCAGTACTTC. Translating gives CASSYTTDVAYEQYF.

The chain combines TRBV9 with TRBJ1-2; D unclear. Trimming shortened V by 0 bases and J by 4 bases, and 19 bases separated the two germline ends. The CDR3 covers 17 residues. Looked up from germline, CDR1 is SGDLS and CDR2 is YYNGEE. CDR3 sequence: CASSVGMSPTRSYGYTF. Written as DNA, the CDR3 is TGTGCCAGCAGCGTAGGAATGTCACCTACCCGTTCCTATGGCTACACCTTC.

This chain uses TRBV11-2 with TRBJ1-1; a possible D gene is TRBD1 (5 bases). The CDR3 totals 12 residues. Trimming took off 2 bases at V and 11 bases at J, with 12 bases between the two ends. Germline-derived CDR1 and CDR2 are SGHAT and FQNNGV. Here the CDR3 reads CASSLNGGRAFF. Written as DNA, the CDR3 is TGTGCCAGCAGCTTAAACGGGGGTAGGGCTTTCTTT.

This clone has a handful of counts. The V call is TRBV7-3, the J call TRBJ2-3; 9 bases map to TRBD2. CDR3 length: 14 residues. The junction had 6 bases not matched to a gene; V was cut back by 5 bases and J by 6 bases. Looked up from germline, CDR1 is SGHTA and CDR2 is FQGTGA. The CDR3 spells CASSPMTSGDTQYF. CDR3 nucleotides: TGTGCCAGCAGCCCGATGACTAGCGGCGATACGCAGTATTTT.

The chain recombines TRBV7-2 with TRBJ1-6, with 7 bases matching TRBD1. Germline V gene sequence: CDR1 SGHTA, CDR2 FQGNSA. The CDR3 extends over 16 amino acids. V lost 3 bases, J lost 5 bases, and 7 bases stayed unmatched. This chain's CDR3 is CASSLSGTADNSPLHF. The CDR3 nucleotides are TGTGCCAGCAGCTTGTCCGGGACAGCAGATAATTCACCCCTCCACTTT.

The chain couples TRBV7-8 to TRBJ1-4; tentatively, D is TRBD1 (6 bases). The germline V and J ends were trimmed by 6 bases and 5 bases, with 13 bases remaining between them. The CDR3 totals 14 residues. CDR1 SGHVS and CDR2 FQNEAQ come from the germline V gene. Here the CDR3 reads CASRRTEFNEKLFF. The CDR3, as DNA: TGTGCCAGCAGGAGGACAGAATTCAATGAAAAACTGTTTTTT.

The V call is TRBV10-3, the J call TRBJ2-1; weak D call: TRBD1 (6 bases). Germline CDR1 ENHRY, CDR2 SYGVKD. The CDR3 has 17 residues. The V and J ends lost 2 bases and 0 bases respectively, with 14 bases between them. The CDR3 sequence: CAISETGTSSSYNEQFF. The CDR3 DNA follows: TGTGCCATCAGTGAGACCGGGACATCGAGCTCCTACAATGAGCAGTTCTTC.

V is TRBV5-4 and J is TRBJ2-3, with D perhaps matching TRBD2 (7 bases). Trimming removed 1 base at V and 6 bases at J, with 12 bases between. In germline, CDR1 is SGHNT, CDR2 YYREEE (reference sequence). This CDR3 contains 14 residues. The CDR3 is CASSLMAGADTQYF. CDR3 coding DNA: TGTGCCAGCAGCTTGATGGCGGGGGCTGATACGCAGTATTTT.

DNA of the CDR3: TGCGCCAGCAGTGAGTTTATGAATCAGCCCCAGCATTTT. Protein: CASSEFMNQPQHF. The V call is TRBV10-2, the J call TRBJ1-5; D not resolved. Looked up from germline, CDR1 is WSHSY and CDR2 is SAAADI. V was clipped by 1 base and J by 4 bases, with 5 bases between them. The CDR3 sequence is 13 residues long.

The chain is built from TRBV3-1 (or the pseudogene TRBV3-2) and TRBJ2-7, with TRBD2 matching over 7 bases. V shed 5 bases, J shed 3 bases, and the junction held 4 bases outside the gene matches. Germline-derived CDR1 and CDR2 are LGHDT and YNNKEL (reference sequence). This CDR3 region has 13 residues. The CDR3 loop is CASSYRTSYEQYF. As DNA, the CDR3 is TGTGCCAGCAGCTATCGGACTAGCTACGAGCAGTACTTC.

The J gene is TRBJ2-2, the V gene TRBV3-1 (or the pseudogene TRBV3-2); 15 nucleotides match TRBD2. In germline, CDR1 is LGHDT, CDR2 YNNKEL (reference sequence). Unmatched junction bases numbered 1, after V lost 5 bases and J lost 6 bases. The CDR3 is 15 residues long. CDR3 in amino acids: CASSGLAGGAGELFF. The CDR3, as DNA: TGTGCCAGCAGCGGACTAGCGGGGGGGGCCGGGGAGCTGTTTTTT.

CDR3 residues: CASSLGTGGAYGYTF. The CDR3 DNA is TGTGCCAGCAGCCTTGGGACAGGGGGCGCCTATGGCTACACCTTC. The genes are TRBV5-4 and TRBJ1-2; 12 bases align to TRBD1. The CDR3 is made up of 15 amino acids. Germline CDR1 reads SGHNT; CDR2 reads YYREEE (reference sequence). The V and J ends lost 4 bases and 4 bases, in that order; junction bases with no gene match: 5.

The V call is TRBV19, the J call TRBJ1-5; possible D gene TRBD1, 6 bases. The CDR3 is made up of 15 amino acids. Germline V lookup: CDR1 LNHDA, CDR2 SQIVND (reference sequence). V was shortened by 4 bases and J by 5 bases, with 15 bases between the two germline ends. CDR3 sequence: CASSTPVRGYQPQHF. CDR3 sequence (DNA): TGTGCCAGTAGTACCCCCGTTAGGGGGTATCAGCCCCAGCATTTT.

CDR3 protein: CASSQSNVGLAGSTDTQYF. The DNA of the CDR3 is TGTGCCAGCAGCCAATCCAACGTCGGTCTAGCGGGTTCCACAGATACGCAGTATTTT. The chain carries TRBV7-2 and TRBJ2-3; 8 bases agree with TRBD2. The CDR3 totals 19 residues. Germline CDR1 is SGHTA and CDR2 is FQGNSA. Trimming at V came to 5 bases and at J to 2 bases, leaving 18 bases not matched to a gene.

The chain couples TRBV6-5 to TRBJ1-3; 7 nucleotides agree with TRBD1. Per the germline V gene, CDR1 is MNHEY and CDR2 is SVGAGI. The V and J ends lost 6 bases and 4 bases, in that order; junction bases with no gene match: 6. This CDR3 contains 14 residues. For the CDR3, the DNA is TGTGCCAGCAGCTCGGACAGGAAAGGAAACACCATATATTTT. The encoded protein is CASSSDRKGNTIYF.

The V gene is TRBV6-1, the J gene TRBJ1-1; 9 bases match TRBD1. Germline lookup yields CDR1 MNHNS and CDR2 SASEGT. The CDR3 sequence is 16 residues long. V lost 1 base to trimming and J lost 4 bases; unmatched junction nucleotides: 7. This CDR3 reads CASSEGTGAGRTEAFF. CDR3 in DNA: TGTGCCAGCAGTGAAGGGACAGGGGCCGGGCGCACTGAAGCTTTCTTT.

V and J are TRBV7-2 and TRBJ1-2, with TRBD1 as a possible D gene (5 bases). V shed 5 bases and J shed 2 bases, with 18 bases lying between them. The germline CDR1 and CDR2 sequences are SGHTA and FQGNSA. This CDR3 region has 16 residues. CDR3 nucleotides: TGTGCCAGCAGCGCCCGTGGGGGAGGACGGAACTATGGCTACACCTTC. The encoded protein is CASSARGGGRNYGYTF.

V and J are TRBV5-1 and TRBJ1-4; TRBD1 matches 8 bases. This CDR3 has 15 amino acids. Per germline, CDR1 SGHRS and CDR2 YFSETQ. Losses at the gene ends were 4 bases for V and 7 bases for J; bases not matched to a gene: 9. CDR3 nucleotide sequence: TGCGCCAGCAGCCAACAGGGGGGAGAGTTTGAAAAACTGTTTTTT. Its protein is CASSQQGGEFEKLFF.